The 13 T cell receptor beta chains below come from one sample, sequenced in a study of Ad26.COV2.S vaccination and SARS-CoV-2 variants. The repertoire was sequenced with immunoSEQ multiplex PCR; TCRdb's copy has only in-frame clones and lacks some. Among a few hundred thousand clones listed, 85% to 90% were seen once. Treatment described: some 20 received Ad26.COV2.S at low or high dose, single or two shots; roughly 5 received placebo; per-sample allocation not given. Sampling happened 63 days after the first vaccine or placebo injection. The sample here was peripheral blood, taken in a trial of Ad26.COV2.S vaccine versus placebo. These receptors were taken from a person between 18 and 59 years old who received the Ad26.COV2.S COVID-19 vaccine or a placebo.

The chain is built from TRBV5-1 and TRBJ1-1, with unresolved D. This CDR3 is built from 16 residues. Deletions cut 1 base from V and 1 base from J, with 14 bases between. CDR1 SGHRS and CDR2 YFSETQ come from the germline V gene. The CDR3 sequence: CASSLKLQNANTEAFF. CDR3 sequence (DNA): TGCGCCAGCAGCTTGAAGTTGCAAAATGCGAACACTGAAGCTTTCTTT.

Written as DNA, the CDR3 is TGCGCCAGCAGCACTCAGACAGCCACAGATACGCAGTATTTT. As protein: CASSTQTATDTQYF. The chain is built from TRBV5-1 and TRBJ2-3, with a weak D call TRBD1 (5 bases). The CDR3 is 14 amino acids. Germline V gene lookup returns CDR1 SGHRS and CDR2 YFSETQ. Trimming left V 4 bases short and J 2 bases short, with 11 bases between.

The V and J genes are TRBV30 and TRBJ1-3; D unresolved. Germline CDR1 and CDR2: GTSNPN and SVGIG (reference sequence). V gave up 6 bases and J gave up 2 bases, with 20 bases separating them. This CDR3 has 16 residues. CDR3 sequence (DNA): TGTGCCTGTTCCCGGGTTCTGCGGCGTACTGGAAACACCATATATTTT. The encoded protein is CACSRVLRRTGNTIYF.

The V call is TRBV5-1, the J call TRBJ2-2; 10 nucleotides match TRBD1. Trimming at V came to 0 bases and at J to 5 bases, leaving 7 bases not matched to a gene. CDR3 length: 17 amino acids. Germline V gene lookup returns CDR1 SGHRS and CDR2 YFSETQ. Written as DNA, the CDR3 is TGCGCCAGCAGCTTGGCCCTAGGGACAGGGGTAACCGGGGAGCTGTTTTTT. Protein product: CASSLALGTGVTGELFF.

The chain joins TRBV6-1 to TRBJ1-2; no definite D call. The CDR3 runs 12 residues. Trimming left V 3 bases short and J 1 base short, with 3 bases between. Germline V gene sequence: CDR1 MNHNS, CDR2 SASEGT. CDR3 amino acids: CASSEINYGYTF. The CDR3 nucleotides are TGTGCCAGCAGTGAGATTAACTATGGCTACACCTTC.

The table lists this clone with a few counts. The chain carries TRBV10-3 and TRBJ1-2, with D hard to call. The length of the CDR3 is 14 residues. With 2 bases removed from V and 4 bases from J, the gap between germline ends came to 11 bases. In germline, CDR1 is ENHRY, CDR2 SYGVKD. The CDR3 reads CAISEPRQPYGYTF. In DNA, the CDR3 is TGTGCCATCAGTGAGCCGAGGCAGCCCTATGGCTACACCTTC.

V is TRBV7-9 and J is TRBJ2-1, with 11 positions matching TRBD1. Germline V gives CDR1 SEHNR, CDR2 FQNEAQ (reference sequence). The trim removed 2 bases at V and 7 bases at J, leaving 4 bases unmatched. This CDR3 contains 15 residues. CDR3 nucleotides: TGTGCCAGCAGCTTACGGACAGGGGGCGCGAATGAGCAGTTCTTC. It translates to CASSLRTGGANEQFF. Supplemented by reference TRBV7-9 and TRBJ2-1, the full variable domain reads DTGVSQNPRHKITKRGQNVTFRCDPISEHNRLYWYRQTLGQGPEFLTYFQNEAQLEKSRLLSDRFSAERPKGSFSTLEIQRTEQGDSAMYLCASSLRTGGANEQFFGPGTRLTVL.

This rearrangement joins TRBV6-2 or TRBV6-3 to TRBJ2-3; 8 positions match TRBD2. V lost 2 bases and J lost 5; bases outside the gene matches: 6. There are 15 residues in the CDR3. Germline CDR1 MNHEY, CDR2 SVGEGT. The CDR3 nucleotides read TGTGCCAGCAGTTACCCGGGACTAGATCTAGATACGCAGTATTTT. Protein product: CASSYPGLDLDTQYF.

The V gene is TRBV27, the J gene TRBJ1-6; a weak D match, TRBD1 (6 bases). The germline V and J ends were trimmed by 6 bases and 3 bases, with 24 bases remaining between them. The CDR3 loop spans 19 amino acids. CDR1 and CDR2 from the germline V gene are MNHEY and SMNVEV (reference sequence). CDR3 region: CASSRRLEGQGFYNSPLHF. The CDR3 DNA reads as TGTGCCAGCAGCCGTCGGTTAGAGGGACAAGGTTTCTATAATTCACCCCTCCACTTT.

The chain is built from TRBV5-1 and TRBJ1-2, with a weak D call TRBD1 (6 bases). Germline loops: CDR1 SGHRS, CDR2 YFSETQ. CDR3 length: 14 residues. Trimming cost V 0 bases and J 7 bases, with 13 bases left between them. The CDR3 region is CASSLVRGARGYTF. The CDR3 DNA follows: TGCGCCAGCAGCTTGGTTAGGGGGGCGCGTGGCTACACCTTC.

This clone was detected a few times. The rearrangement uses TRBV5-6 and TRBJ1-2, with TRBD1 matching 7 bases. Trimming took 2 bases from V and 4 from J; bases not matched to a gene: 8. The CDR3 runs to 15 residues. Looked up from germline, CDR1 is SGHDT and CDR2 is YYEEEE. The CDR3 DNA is TGTGCCAGCAGCTTTTACCTGACAGGGCCCTATGGCTACACCTTC. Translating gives CASSFYLTGPYGYTF.

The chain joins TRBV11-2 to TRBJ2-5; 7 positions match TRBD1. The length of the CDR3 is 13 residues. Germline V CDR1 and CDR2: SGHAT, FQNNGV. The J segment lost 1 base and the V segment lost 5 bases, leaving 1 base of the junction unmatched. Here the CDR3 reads CASSTGVQETQYF. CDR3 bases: TGTGCCAGCAGCACAGGGGTCCAAGAGACCCAGTACTTC.

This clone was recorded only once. The CDR3 DNA is TGTGCCAGCAGCTCGACAAAAGGCTATCTTGGTGAAAAACTGTTTTTT. Amino acids: CASSSTKGYLGEKLFF. The chain has TRBV7-9 and TRBJ1-4; no clear D gene. Trimming took 4 bases from V and 7 from J, leaving 19 bases between them. Germline V gives CDR1 SEHNR, CDR2 FQNEAQ (reference sequence). The CDR3 spans 16 residues. The full variable domain, rest sourced from reference TRBV7-9 and TRBJ1-4, is DTGVSQNPRHKITKRGQNVTFRCDPISEHNRLYWYRQTLGQGPEFLTYFQNEAQLEKSRLLSDRFSAERPKGSFSTLEIQRTEQGDSAMYLCASSSTKGYLGEKLFFGSGTQLSVL.